The T cell receptor (beta chain) under discussion was sequenced for a study of blood T cell repertoires in COVID-19. About the study: Samples of COVID-19 (acute and convalescent) were obtained from the United States, Italy and Spain. The analysed material was cDNA or gDNA that came from T cells, B-cell-depleted T cells, or PBMCs.

This clone was seen only a few times. CDR1 MNHEY and CDR2 SVGAGI come from the germline V gene. CDR3 length: 14 residues. V lost 0 bases and J 4 bases, leaving 9 bases between the germline ends. Authors' methods: Nucleated cell counts were estimated from reference gene primer amplification. The data were produced by immunoSEQ multiplex PCR, yet TCRdb's version contains in-frame clones alone and is incomplete. V and J calls plus clone size are reproduced from that table; the DNA served to infer D and trimming. There are tens of thousands of clones in the sample; about 68% occur only once, and about a third lies in the top ten.

The sequenced sample was peripheral blood. This receptor was identified in a woman in her seventies with acute or convalescent COVID-19. The rearrangement joins TRBV6-5 to TRBJ1-2, with D uncertain. CDR3 sequence (DNA): TGTGCCAGCAGTTACTCCCAGGCGGGCTATGGCTACACCTTC. Its translation is CASSYSQAGYGYTF.